The 22 T cell receptor beta chains below were found in one sample sequenced in a study of molecular identifiers for immune sequencing clone quantification. TCRdb used MiXCR to reprocess the PCR reads, holding one entry per CDR3 protein. This table holds about 500,000 distinct CDR3 sequences, roughly 26% found once. Sequencing was carried out using naive CD8+ T cells from blood, with Jurkat cell RNA spiked in. Noted subset: FACS-sorted CD8+CD4-CCR7+CD45RA+ naive T cells. The source is a human donor in good health. Some libraries in this study had Jurkat cell RNA spiked in.

This clonotype was observed a few times. This rearrangement joins TRBV6-5 to TRBJ2-1, with 7 bases identical to TRBD2. The CDR3 spans 13 residues. V shed 2 bases and J 5 bases; nucleotides not matched to a gene: 0. Germline lookup yields CDR1 MNHEY and CDR2 SVGAGI. In DNA form, the CDR3 reads TGTGCCAGCAGTTACGGGACTAACAATGAGCAGTTCTTC. It encodes CASSYGTNNEQFF.

V and J are TRBV20-1 and TRBJ2-2; TRBD2 aligns across 9 bases. The CDR3 spans 17 residues. V lost 0 bases, J lost 3 bases, and 8 bases stayed unmatched. The germline V gene has CDR1 DFQATT and CDR2 SNEGSKA (reference sequence). The CDR3 DNA sequence: TGCAGTGCTAGAGACGGCGGGAGGGCCGTTTACACCGGGGAGCTGTTTTTT. The encoded protein is CSARDGGRAVYTGELFF.

This chain joins TRBV5-8 and TRBJ2-2; the match to TRBD2 covers 9 bases. Germline CDR1 and CDR2: SGHTS and YDEGEE. V gave up 0 bases and J gave up 0 bases; unmatched junction bases: 6. CDR3 size: 18 residues. The CDR3 DNA sequence: TGTGCCAGCAGCTTGGGGCTAGCGGGAAGCACGAACACCGGGGAGCTGTTTTTT. Protein product: CASSLGLAGSTNTGELFF.

The chain joins TRBV12-3 or TRBV12-4 to TRBJ2-7; maybe TRBD2 (5 bases). This CDR3 contains 15 residues. V lost 3 bases to trimming and J lost 0 bases, with 12 bases between them. The CDR3 loop reads CASSFFGVSSYEQYF. The DNA of the CDR3 is TGTGCCAGCAGTTTTTTCGGGGTTAGCTCCTACGAGCAGTACTTC.

A single count supports this clonotype. A much larger clone sits a single nucleotide away, making a read error possible. The rearrangement joins TRBV9 to TRBJ2-2; the D call may be TRBD1 or TRBD2 (5 bases each). From germline, CDR1 is SGDLS and CDR2 YYNGEE. The CDR3 covers 17 residues. CDR3 nucleotides: TGTGCCAGCAGCGTAGGAAAGGGGCGCGACGACACCGGGGAGCCGTTTTTT. Translated, it gives CASSVGKGRDDTGEPFF.

This clonotype was seen ten or more times. The chain joins TRBV12-3 or TRBV12-4 to TRBJ1-1, with D perhaps matching TRBD1 (6 bases). This CDR3 is built from 15 residues. The V and J ends lost 7 bases and 10 bases respectively, with 25 bases between them. The CDR3 loop is CASTPVASHRGGAFF. The CDR3, as DNA: TGTGCCAGCACCCCGGTAGCCTCCCACCGAGGGGGAGCTTTCTTT.

Only a few counts were recorded for this clonotype. The chain is built from TRBV4-1 and TRBJ2-3; TRBD1 matches 9 bases. The V gene's germline CDR1 is MGHRA and CDR2 YSYEKL. The ends lost 2 bases at V and 6 bases at J; junction bases unmatched: 12. The CDR3 has 17 amino acids. The CDR3 DNA reads as TGCGCCAGCAGCCAAAGGGGGGGACAGGGTCGATTGGATACGCAGTATTTT. Its protein is CASSQRGGQGRLDTQYF.

The chain recombines TRBV7-9 with TRBJ1-5, with D possibly TRBD1 on 5 matching bases. The CDR3 has 14 residues. From germline, CDR1 is SEHNR and CDR2 FQNEAQ (reference sequence). The ends were cut back, 4 bases at V and 4 bases at J, with 11 bases in the middle. The CDR3 region is CASSSGDLNQPQHF. As DNA, the CDR3 is TGTGCCAGCAGCTCCGGGGACCTTAATCAGCCCCAGCATTTT.

The chain is built from TRBV7-9 and TRBJ1-5; D is unclear. V was clipped by 4 bases and J by 2 bases, with 9 bases between them. The germline V gene encodes CDR1 SEHNR and CDR2 FQNEAQ (reference sequence). The CDR3 is made up of 14 amino acids. CDR3 coding DNA: TGTGCCAGCAGCTCCTCCGGCGGCAATCAGCCCCAGCATTTT. Its translation: CASSSSGGNQPQHF.

The J gene is TRBJ2-7, the V gene TRBV2, with no clear D. The CDR3 consists of 15 residues. V lost 1 base and J 2 bases, leaving 12 bases between the germline ends. In germline, CDR1 is SNHLY, CDR2 FYNNEI. CDR3 coding DNA: TGTGCCAGCAGTGAAGGGCCGCCCCTGACCTACGAGCAGTACTTC. The encoded protein is CASSEGPPLTYEQYF.

The V gene is TRBV15, the J gene TRBJ2-7; 7 bases are shared with TRBD1. Germline CDR1 is LNHNV and CDR2 is YYDKDF (reference sequence). CDR3 length equals 15 residues. The ends lost 0 bases at V and 0 bases at J; junction bases unmatched: 2. DNA for the CDR3: TGTGCCACCAGCAGAGAGGGGGACAGCTCCTACGAGCAGTACTTC. Translating it yields CATSREGDSSYEQYF.

The genes are TRBV19 and TRBJ2-7; a weak D match, TRBD1 (5 bases). This CDR3 has 13 residues. V shed 5 bases and J shed 2 bases, with 10 bases lying between them. Germline-derived CDR1 and CDR2 are LNHDA and SQIVND (reference sequence). The CDR3 DNA reads TGTGCCAGTAGTCCGGACACCGCCTACGAGCAGTACTTC. This translates into CASSPDTAYEQYF.

As concerns this clonotype: This may be a read error: a much more frequent sequence differs by one nucleotide. This chain uses TRBV2 with TRBJ1-2; TRBD1 matches 7 bases. Germline CDR1 SNHLY, CDR2 FYNNEI. The J segment lost 4 bases and the V segment lost 6 bases, leaving 8 bases of the junction unmatched. This CDR3 contains 14 residues. The CDR3 protein is CASRPWDSFYGYTF. The CDR3, as DNA: TGTGCCAGCAGGCCATGGGACAGTTTCTATGGCTACACCTTC. The whole variable domain, remainder taken from reference TRBV2 and TRBJ1-2, is EPEVTQTPSHQVTQMGQEVILRCVPISNHLYFYWYRQILGQKVEFLVSFYNNEISEKSEIFDDQFSVERPDGSNFTLKIRSTKLEDSAMYFCASRPWDSFYGYTFGSGTRLTVV.

This clonotype was recorded many times. The chain joins TRBV7-2 to TRBJ2-7, with a weak D call TRBD2 (5 bases). Germline V gene data show CDR1 as SGHTA and CDR2 as FQGNSA. CDR3 length equals 13 residues. Trimming shortened V by 1 base and J by 2 bases, and 6 bases separated the two germline ends. CDR3 nucleotide sequence: TGTGCCAGCAGCTTAGTGACTACCTACGAGCAGTACTTC. This codes for CASSLVTTYEQYF.

This clonotype was detected once. A single base separates this from a much larger clone, so it may be a read error. The rearrangement uses TRBV7-9 and TRBJ2-3, with 11 bases that match TRBD1. The CDR3 length is 15 residues. Germline V gene sequence: CDR1 SEHNR, CDR2 FQNEAQ (reference sequence). CDR3 sequence reads: CASSSGQGATDTLYF. The CDR3 DNA reads TGTGCCAGCAGCTCCGGACAGGGGGCAACAGATACGCTGTATTTT.

The chain has TRBV4-1 and TRBJ2-3, with unresolved D. This CDR3 has 15 residues. Germline lookup yields CDR1 MGHRA and CDR2 YSYEKL. Trimming removed 4 bases from V and 4 bases from J, with 15 bases in between. CDR3 sequence: CASSPPPGHADTQYF. The CDR3 bases are TGCGCCAGCAGCCCCCCCCCGGGCCACGCAGATACGCAGTATTTT.

This clonotype occurred a few times. The chain couples TRBV20-1 to TRBJ1-2; 9 bases agree with TRBD1. The CDR3 has 14 amino acids. CDR1 is DFQATT, CDR2 SNEGSKA, per germline (reference sequence). With 1 base clipped from V and 8 bases from J, the junction kept 8 bases outside the gene matches. The CDR3 sequence: CSARGTATGGGYTF. The CDR3 DNA sequence: TGCAGTGCTAGAGGGACCGCAACAGGGGGCGGCTACACCTTC.

In this sample, this clonotype turned up many times. The rearrangement links TRBV28 to TRBJ1-5, with D possibly TRBD1 on 6 matching bases. The CDR3 totals 17 residues. CDR1 and CDR2 from the germline V gene are MDHEN and SYDVKM. Trimming cost V 6 bases and J 5 bases, with 23 bases left between them. CDR3 in DNA: TGTGCCAGCAGAAGACCACATTGGGGGGGCTTCGATCAGCCCCAGCATTTT. Protein sequence: CASRRPHWGGFDQPQHF.

This clonotype was detected only a few times. This clone may be a read error of a much larger clone one base away. The CDR3 reads CASSPSPGQDTQYF. The CDR3, as DNA: TGTGCCAGCAGCCCCTCGCCGGGCCAAGATACGCAGTATTTT. The genes are TRBV13 and TRBJ2-3; D is uncertain. This CDR3 has 14 residues. The V and J ends lost 5 bases and 5 bases respectively, with 14 bases between them. Germline CDR1 and CDR2: PRHDT and FYEKMQ (reference sequence).

In its sample, this clonotype was seen many times. The chain employs TRBV5-1 and TRBJ1-1; D gene unclear. V was cut by 6 bases and J by 1 base, with 19 bases left in between. The CDR3 contains 16 residues. Germline CDR1 reads SGHRS; CDR2 reads YFSETQ. CDR3 sequence (DNA): TGCGCCAGCACCCCCGGAGGGCGGCCCACGAACACTGAAGCTTTCTTT. It encodes CASTPGGRPTNTEAFF.

A few counts support this clonotype. This chain connects TRBV13 to TRBJ1-1; D gene uncertain. Germline V gene sequence: CDR1 PRHDT, CDR2 FYEKMQ (reference sequence). Trimming took 3 bases from V and 1 from J, leaving 12 bases between them. This CDR3 comprises 15 residues. In DNA form, the CDR3 reads TGTGCCAGCAGCTTCAAGGGAATTTCGAACACTGAAGCTTTCTTT. It is translated as CASSFKGISNTEAFF.

This clonotype came up a few times. This chain uses TRBV10-1 with TRBJ2-1; D possibly matches TRBD1 or TRBD2 (5 bases each). Looked up from germline, CDR1 is WNHNN and CDR2 is SYGVQD (reference sequence). Trimming left V 6 bases short and J 5 bases short, with 11 bases between. The CDR3 is 13 residues long. Here the CDR3 reads CASSVGPNNEQFF. CDR3 bases: TGCGCCAGCAGCGTGGGACCTAACAATGAGCAGTTCTTC.